Below, one TCR beta chain is given with its context. In this sample, this clone turned up a few times. Its antigen has not been determined. Base qualities are not recorded, but no much larger clone differs from it by a single base. The data stem from a study of blood T cell repertoires in COVID-19 (dated by TCRdb to about 2020). Turning to the overall study: Samples from collaborators originated in the United States, Italy and Spain and spanned both the acute and convalescent phases of COVID-19. The material from the prospective study consisted of cDNA or gDNA derived from T cells, B-cell-depleted T cells, or PBMCs. The dataset comprised deeply sampled blood TCRbeta repertoires from subjects exposed to, actively infected with, or recovered from COVID-19. The repertoires were made available in a free public database intended to serve as a resource for research on the immune response to SARS-CoV-2. Samples came from the ongoing ImmuneRACE study (first 160 participants) plus 1,254 subjects from 6 global collaborators. Nearly every sample came with metadata listing a de-identified subject ID, COVID-19 status, age in years and sex. Where HLA class I and class II types were available, the types were taken from metadata supplied by the sample provider, not from assay-based typing.

The research as a whole found: Clinical and demographic metadata were provided uncurated, with the amount varying by source and participant.

TCRbeta CDR3 regions were amplified from genomic DNA using the immunoSEQ Assay, a bias-controlled multiplex PCR. The paper's data handling went like this. Nucleated cell counts per sample were estimated from amplification of reference gene primers within the assay. To quantify the absolute abundance of each unique TCRbeta CDR3 rearrangement, sequence reads were collapsed and filtered. For each sample, productive Simpson clonality was calculated as the square root of Simpson's diversity index over productive rearrangements. TCRdb limited this immuneACCESS table to in-frame rearrangements with V and J called. A share of clones is missing; checked studies link under half to unresolved V genes, and the rest is unexplained. Clone size and the V and J calls come from that table; the DNA yielded D and trimming. A total of 100,000 to 150,000 clones appear in this sample, around four fifths of them only once. 20% to 25% of the sample lies in the top ten.

Each collaborating institution followed its own protocols to collect whole blood in K2EDTA tubes. Collaborator samples were shipped for TCRbeta analysis as frozen whole blood, isolated PBMCs, or DNA extracted from either sample type. From a lookup of the germline V gene (reference sequence), CDR1 and CDR2 are LNHDA and SQIVND. The CDR3 has 15 amino acids, counting the end cysteine and phenylalanine. Just CDR3 DNA is preserved here, 45 bases in frame from base 1. Germline trimming: 5 bases from V, 2 bases from J; junction bases outside gene matches: 8. The TCR was taken from a human donor in a cohort sampled during active COVID-19. Here the chain combines TRBV19 and TRBJ2-7; the junction holds 8 bases that match TRBD2. The sequenced material came from peripheral blood. In nucleotide form, the sequence is TGTGCCAGTAGTCCCGGGCTAGCGGGTGCCTACGAGCAGTACTTC. Its protein is CASSPGLAGAYEQYF. With all but the CDR3 taken from the reference TRBV19 and TRBJ2-7 genes, the full variable domain is: DGGITQSPKYLFRKEGQNVTLSCEQNLNHDAMYWYRQDPGQGLRLIYYSQIVNDFQKGDIAEGYSVSREKKESFPLTVTSAQKNPTAFYLCASSPGLAGAYEQYFGPGTRLTVT.